The 20 T cell receptor beta chains in this list originate from one sample, sequenced in a study of blood T cell repertoires in COVID-19. Sequenced by immunoSEQ multiplex PCR; TCRdb stores in-frame clones only, minus some. The sample lists approximately 220,000 clones, roughly nine tenths occurring once. The sample consisted of peripheral blood. The receptors stem from a man aged 35-49 years with acute or convalescent COVID-19.

The V call is TRBV27, the J call TRBJ1-1; a possible D gene is TRBD1 (5 bases). Germline loops: CDR1 MNHEY, CDR2 SMNVEV (reference sequence). V was shortened by 9 bases and J by 3 bases, with 41 bases between the two germline ends. CDR3 size: 22 residues. CDR3 in amino acids: CARTINSYRRGKVVTSDTEAFF. As DNA, the CDR3 is TGTGCCAGGACAATCAATAGTTATCGAAGGGGAAAGGTGGTCACTTCTGACACTGAAGCTTTCTTT.

The chain recombines TRBV19 with TRBJ2-7; D call uncertain. The V gene's germline CDR1 is LNHDA and CDR2 SQIVND (reference sequence). The CDR3 loop spans 13 amino acids. V lost 3 bases to trimming and J lost 0 bases, with 6 bases between them. In DNA form, the CDR3 reads TGTGCCAGTAGTATGGGCACCTCCTACGAGCAGTACTTC. Translation gives CASSMGTSYEQYF.

J is TRBJ1-2 and V is TRBV18, with TRBD1 matching over 7 bases. Trimming cost V 4 bases and J 0 bases; bases outside gene matches: 8. This CDR3 region has 16 residues. CDR1 and CDR2 from the germline V gene are KGHSH and LQKENI. CDR3 sequence reads: CASSLTQGSSNYGYTF. The CDR3 DNA follows: TGTGCCAGCTCACTCACACAGGGGTCTTCTAACTATGGCTACACCTTC.

The V call is TRBV19, the J call TRBJ2-3; weak D call: TRBD1 (5 bases). CDR1 is LNHDA, CDR2 SQIVND, per germline (reference sequence). The ends were cut back, 11 bases at V and 2 bases at J, with 14 bases in the middle. This CDR3 contains 13 residues. The CDR3 loop reads CASRTPFTDTQYF. DNA of the CDR3: TGTGCCTCTCGGACACCCTTCACAGATACGCAGTATTTT.

V gene TRBV11-2 combines with J gene TRBJ2-1; 7 bases match TRBD1. Trimming took 4 bases from V and 8 from J; bases not matched to a gene: 8. The CDR3 runs 14 residues. Germline V gives CDR1 SGHAT, CDR2 FQNNGV. The CDR3 region is CASSYTTGYHEQFF. The CDR3 region has the DNA TGTGCCAGCAGCTATACGACAGGGTATCATGAGCAGTTCTTC.

This chain uses TRBV29-1 with TRBJ2-7, with D possibly being TRBD2 (5 bases). Germline values: CDR1 SQVTM, CDR2 ANQGSEA. CDR3 length equals 15 residues. The V end lost 0 bases, the J end lost 2 bases, and 14 bases lay between the germline ends. This CDR3 is CSVEDHSGNPYEQYF. Here the CDR3 DNA reads TGCAGCGTTGAAGATCATTCGGGGAATCCCTACGAGCAGTACTTC.

The chain combines TRBV18 with TRBJ2-3; the match to TRBD2 covers 8 bases. The germline V gene has CDR1 KGHSH and CDR2 LQKENI. The trim removed 0 bases at V and 0 bases at J, leaving 14 bases unmatched. This CDR3 is 20 amino acids long. The CDR3 sequence is CASSPPTPAGVLLSTDTQYF. The CDR3 region has the DNA TGTGCCAGCTCACCACCGACCCCAGCGGGGGTGCTATTAAGCACAGATACGCAGTATTTT. Looking up the rest from reference TRBV18 and TRBJ2-3 gives the full variable domain: NAGVMQNPRHLVRRRGQEARLRCSPMKGHSHVYWYRQLPEEGLKFMVYLQKENIIDESGMPKERFSAEFPKEGPSILRIQQVVRGDSAAYFCASSPPTPAGVLLSTDTQYFGPGTRLTVL.

The genes are TRBV19 and TRBJ2-5; D is possibly TRBD1 (6 bases). The CDR3 has 13 residues. The germline V gene encodes CDR1 LNHDA and CDR2 SQIVND (reference sequence). Trimming took 4 bases from V and 4 from J, leaving 10 bases between them. CDR3 coding DNA: TGTGCCAGTAGTACCGGACAGCGAGAGACCCAGTACTTC. This codes for CASSTGQRETQYF.

This chain links TRBV5-1 with TRBJ2-7, with 12 bases aligning to TRBD1. The CDR3 contains 15 residues. The V gene's germline CDR1 is SGHRS and CDR2 YFSETQ. V dropped 5 bases and J dropped 5; count of bases not matched to a gene: 8. CDR3 coding DNA: TGCGCCAGCAGGGCCGGGACAGGGGGCGCGGACGAGCAGTACTTC. Protein: CASRAGTGGADEQYF.

This clone was counted a few times. V is TRBV2 and J is TRBJ1-2; D is perhaps TRBD1 (6 bases). This CDR3 comprises 13 residues. Germline CDR1 SNHLY, CDR2 FYNNEI. V was cut by 6 bases and J by 2 bases, with 10 bases left in between. CDR3 amino acids: CASRTGRNYGYTF. In DNA form, the CDR3 reads TGTGCCAGCAGGACAGGTAGAAACTATGGCTACACCTTC. The full variable domain, with the rest looked up from reference TRBV2 and TRBJ1-2, is EPEVTQTPSHQVTQMGQEVILRCVPISNHLYFYWYRQILGQKVEFLVSFYNNEISEKSEIFDDQFSVERPDGSNFTLKIRSTKLEDSAMYFCASRTGRNYGYTFGSGTRLTVV.

This sequence joins TRBV18 and TRBJ1-4; D perhaps matches TRBD1 (5 bases). V shed 2 bases and J shed 8 bases, with 12 bases lying between them. The CDR3 spans 14 residues. Germline lookup yields CDR1 KGHSH and CDR2 LQKENI. The CDR3 here is CASSPGQGKEKLFF. CDR3 coding DNA: TGTGCCAGCTCACCAGGCCAGGGCAAAGAAAAACTGTTTTTT.

This rearrangement joins TRBV5-1 to TRBJ1-1, with a weak D call TRBD1 (5 bases). The germline CDR1 and CDR2 sequences are SGHRS and YFSETQ. CDR3 length equals 15 residues. V was clipped by 3 bases and J by 1 base, with 13 bases between them. In DNA form, the CDR3 reads TGCGCCAGCAGCTGGAGCGGAGGGGCGAACACTGAAGCTTTCTTT. As protein: CASSWSGGANTEAFF.

V gene TRBV6-2 or TRBV6-3 combines with J gene TRBJ2-3, with D possibly TRBD1 on 5 matching bases. Germline V gene lookup returns CDR1 MNHEY and CDR2 SVGEGT. The length of the CDR3 is 17 residues. Trimming pared 3 bases from V and 4 bases from J, leaving 20 bases between. The CDR3 loop is CASSYYGGAALADTQYF. CDR3 in DNA: TGTGCCAGCAGTTATTACGGTGGGGCTGCTCTGGCAGATACGCAGTATTTT.

V gene TRBV6-5 combines with J gene TRBJ2-7, with TRBD1 identical over 9 bases. The ends lost 8 bases at V and 5 bases at J; junction bases unmatched: 7. There are 13 residues in the CDR3. In germline, CDR1 is MNHEY, CDR2 SVGAGI. The chain's CDR3 is CASRGTGRDEQYF. The CDR3 nucleotides are TGTGCCAGCCGGGGGACAGGGAGGGACGAGCAGTACTTC.

In its sample, this clone was seen a few times. At one end the junction does not follow the germline gene, possibly because of a read error. CDR3 in DNA: TGTGCCAGTAGTTCCGGGCGGGGTATAACTTCACCCCTCCACTTT. It codes for CASSSGRGITSPLHF. The V and J genes are TRBV6-5 and TRBJ1-6; D is uncertain. Germline lookup yields CDR1 MNHEY and CDR2 SVGAGI. The CDR3 contains 15 residues.

V usage is TRBV10-2 and J usage is TRBJ1-1; D is uncertain. This CDR3 has 15 residues. Looked up from germline, CDR1 is WSHSY and CDR2 is SAAADI. Trimming removed 5 bases at V and 1 base at J, with 14 bases between. The CDR3 DNA sequence: TGCGCCAGCAGTTCCTTACTGAGAACGAACACTGAAGCTTTCTTT. This codes for CASSSLLRTNTEAFF.

This clone turned up a few times. This chain joins TRBV4-1 and TRBJ2-3, with TRBD2 matching 13 bases. V shed 4 bases and J 4 bases; nucleotides not matched to a gene: 5. The germline gives CDR1 MGHRA, CDR2 YSYEKL. There are 16 residues in the CDR3. CDR3 protein: CASSPGLAGESDTQYF. As DNA, the CDR3 is TGCGCCAGCAGCCCTGGACTAGCGGGAGAATCAGATACGCAGTATTTT.

The chain is built from TRBV27 and TRBJ1-1; D is perhaps TRBD1 (5 bases). The CDR3 contains 13 residues. Germline-derived CDR1 and CDR2 are MNHEY and SMNVEV (reference sequence). The V end was cut by 3 bases, the J end by 3 bases, with 8 bases between. DNA for the CDR3: TGTGCCAGCAGTTTCGGGGGATACACTGAAGCTTTCTTT. It yields the protein CASSFGGYTEAFF.

V usage is TRBV19 and J usage is TRBJ1-4, with D unresolved. CDR3 size: 13 residues. Trimming shortened V by 5 bases and J by 0 bases, and 4 bases separated the two germline ends. Germline assignment: CDR1 LNHDA and CDR2 SQIVND (reference sequence). This chain's CDR3 is CASSFTTNEKLFF. In nucleotides, the CDR3 is TGTGCCAGTAGTTTTACAACTAATGAAAAACTGTTTTTT. The entire variable domain, with the rest obtained from reference TRBV19 and TRBJ1-4, is as follows: DGGITQSPKYLFRKEGQNVTLSCEQNLNHDAMYWYRQDPGQGLRLIYYSQIVNDFQKGDIAEGYSVSREKKESFPLTVTSAQKNPTAFYLCASSFTTNEKLFFGSGTQLSVL.

The chain joins TRBV6-2 or TRBV6-3 to TRBJ2-2; D might be TRBD1 (5 bases). Germline CDR1 is MNHEY and CDR2 is SVGEGT. V shed 2 bases and J shed 6 bases, with 10 bases lying between them. The CDR3 has 14 amino acids. The CDR3: CASSYTGSPGELFF. CDR3 DNA sequence: TGTGCCAGCAGTTACACAGGAAGCCCCGGGGAGCTGTTTTTT.